Shown below are 14 T cell receptor beta chains from a single sample sequenced in a study of CD4+ T cells in melanoma. Profiling relied on immunoSEQ multiplex PCR, and the TCRdb table lists in-frame clones only, not all of them. The top ten hold 10% to 15% of the sample, which has 40,000 to 50,000 clones, roughly nine tenths seen once. The sample taken for sequencing was peripheral blood. The receptors originated from a human donor with melanoma.

The chain carries TRBV10-2 and TRBJ2-1; D unresolved. Germline-derived CDR1 and CDR2 are WSHSY and SAAADI. V lost 8 bases and J lost 4, with 9 bases in between. CDR3 length: 12 amino acids. As DNA, the CDR3 is TGCGCCAGCTTCGACATTTACAATGAGCAGTTCTTC. Translated: CASFDIYNEQFF.

The V and J genes are TRBV19 and TRBJ1-5; 7 bases agree with TRBD1. Germline trimming cut 7 bases from V and 2 bases from J; bases unmatched to any gene: 11. CDR1 and CDR2 from the germline V gene are LNHDA and SQIVND (reference sequence). This CDR3 has 16 residues. CDR3: CASTSTGAGGNQPQHF. The CDR3, as DNA: TGTGCCAGTACCTCCACAGGGGCCGGAGGCAATCAGCCCCAGCATTTT.

This rearrangement joins TRBV5-5 to TRBJ1-5, with 8 bases lining up with TRBD1. Losses at the gene ends were 5 bases for V and 2 bases for J; bases not matched to a gene: 9. Germline CDR1 reads SGHKS; CDR2 reads YYEKEE (reference sequence). The CDR3 covers 16 residues. The DNA of the CDR3 is TGTGCCAGCAGTCCTCAGGGACAGGCGGGCAATCAGCCCCAGCATTTT. Translating it yields CASSPQGQAGNQPQHF.

The chain uses TRBV4-3 and TRBJ1-3, with unresolved D. The germline V gene has CDR1 LGHNA and CDR2 YSLEER. The CDR3 covers 15 residues. V lost 4 bases and J lost 0, with 10 bases in between. The CDR3 is CASSPRWGSGNTIYF. The CDR3 nucleotides read TGCGCCAGCAGCCCACGGTGGGGCTCTGGAAACACCATATATTTT.

The CDR3 region is CASSGGLGGTDTQYF. The CDR3 region has the DNA TGTGCCAGCAGTGGAGGCCTGGGGGGCACAGATACGCAGTATTTT. The genes are TRBV6-1 and TRBJ2-3, with D perhaps TRBD1 or TRBD2 (5 bases each). Germline lookup yields CDR1 MNHNS and CDR2 SASEGT. This CDR3 region has 15 residues. The ends were cut back, 4 bases at V and 1 base at J, with 12 bases in the middle.

CDR3 coding DNA: TGTGCCAGCAGCTCGGTCGAGAGGGCCTTTTACGAGCAGTACTTC. Its protein is CASSSVERAFYEQYF. The chain has TRBV5-6 and TRBJ2-7; weak D call: TRBD2 (5 bases). The ends were cut back, 3 bases at V and 4 bases at J, with 17 bases in the middle. Germline V gene lookup returns CDR1 SGHDT and CDR2 YYEEEE. CDR3 size: 15 residues.

This sequence joins TRBV6-1 and TRBJ1-2, with TRBD1 as a possible D gene (5 bases). CDR1 is MNHNS and CDR2 is SASEGT in the germline V gene. The V gene lost 6 bases and the J gene lost 9 bases, with 20 bases spanning the gap. This CDR3 is 14 amino acids long. The CDR3 sequence: CASRGEAGLGRYTF. The CDR3 DNA sequence: TGTGCCAGCAGAGGGGAGGCGGGTCTGGGTCGCTACACCTTC.

The chain joins TRBV4-3 to TRBJ1-2; possibly TRBD1 for D (6 bases). V lost 3 bases, J lost 3 bases, and 11 bases lay in between. Germline CDR1 is LGHNA and CDR2 is YSLEER. The CDR3 spans 14 residues. DNA of the CDR3: TGCGCCAGCAGCCAGGCAGGGACATACTATGGCTACACCTTC. It encodes CASSQAGTYYGYTF.

This chain uses TRBV2 with TRBJ2-7; the match to TRBD1 covers 8 bases. The V segment lost 6 bases and the J segment 4 bases; nucleotides outside the gene matches: 11. The length of the CDR3 is 15 residues. From germline, CDR1 is SNHLY and CDR2 FYNNEI. The CDR3 nucleotides read TGTGCCAGCAGCCGGGACAGGAGCTCCTCTTACGAGCAGTACTTC. Its translation: CASSRDRSSSYEQYF.

The chain links TRBV7-9 to TRBJ1-6; 7 nucleotides agree with TRBD1. The CDR3 totals 16 residues. The V segment lost 5 bases and the J segment 7 bases; nucleotides outside the gene matches: 11. Per the germline V gene, CDR1 is SEHNR and CDR2 is FQNEAQ (reference sequence). CDR3 loop: CASSQQPGQRNSPLHF. The DNA of the CDR3 is TGTGCCAGCAGCCAACAACCGGGACAGAGAAATTCACCCCTCCACTTT.

This clone appeared once. The V gene is TRBV10-3, the J gene TRBJ2-3; D may be TRBD2 (6 bases). The CDR3 consists of 17 residues. Germline V lookup: CDR1 ENHRY, CDR2 SYGVKD. V was cut by 0 bases and J by 0 bases, with 13 bases left in between. CDR3 protein: CAISESPERESTDTQYF. Here the CDR3 DNA reads TGTGCCATCAGTGAGTCCCCCGAACGGGAGAGCACAGATACGCAGTATTTT.

This clone was detected only a few times. The J gene is TRBJ2-3, the V gene TRBV7-9, with D perhaps being TRBD1 or TRBD2 (5 bases each). The CDR3 extends over 16 amino acids. CDR1 is SEHNR, CDR2 FQNEAQ, per germline (reference sequence). With 5 bases removed from V and 4 bases from J, the gap between germline ends came to 19 bases. This CDR3 is CASSNPPYGAPDTQYF. CDR3 bases: TGTGCCAGCAGCAATCCCCCTTACGGGGCACCAGATACGCAGTATTTT.

The V and J genes are TRBV29-1 and TRBJ1-4; D is possibly TRBD1 (6 bases). Germline CDR1 and CDR2: SQVTM and ANQGSEA. Trimming left V 7 bases short and J 7 bases short, with 22 bases between. The CDR3 contains 15 residues. The DNA for the CDR3 is TGCAGCGCCCTAGCGGGGGGCGAAGGGGGTGAAAAACTGTTTTTT. Its translation: CSALAGGEGGEKLFF.

The V call is TRBV11-2, the J call TRBJ2-7, with 9 nucleotides matching TRBD2. Germline trimming cut 0 bases from V and 0 bases from J; bases unmatched to any gene: 3. This CDR3 is 16 amino acids long. Germline assignment: CDR1 SGHAT and CDR2 FQNNGV. The CDR3 DNA is TGTGCCAGCAGCTTAGAGCTAGCGGGGCCCTCCTACGAGCAGTACTTC. Translation gives CASSLELAGPSYEQYF.